This T cell receptor (beta chain) was identified in a study of regulatory T cells in long-lasting Graves disease. Background on the study: Persistence in Graves' disease denoted antithyroid drug use beyond 5 years alongside positive TSH receptor antibodies.

With iRepertoire HTBI primers and Arm-PCR of CDR3 regions, TCR beta libraries were built. MiXCR, run by TCRdb on the multiplex PCR reads, gives a single entry per CDR3 protein. The table records about 470,000 distinct CDR3 sequences, less than 25% of them present only once. The V and J ends lost 6 bases and 2 bases, in that order; junction bases with no gene match: 5. The CDR3 spans 14 residues. CDR1 and CDR2 from the germline V gene are MNHNS and SASEGT. As for time point: persistent/refractory GD, antithyroid drugs over 5 years with positive TRAb. Preparation of the TCR library used RNA extracted from PBMCs. Nine milliliters of peripheral blood went into EDTA tubes.

Specimen: peripheral blood mononuclear cells (PBMCs), collected when the disease was refractory, from a patient treated with antithyroid drugs. This TCR was sampled from a female donor with Graves disease. J is TRBJ2-3 and V is TRBV6-1; 7 positions agree with TRBD2. Written as DNA, the CDR3 is TGTGCCAGCAGAAGGGACTACTACACAGATACGCAGTATTTT. This sequence encodes CASRRDYYTDTQYF.